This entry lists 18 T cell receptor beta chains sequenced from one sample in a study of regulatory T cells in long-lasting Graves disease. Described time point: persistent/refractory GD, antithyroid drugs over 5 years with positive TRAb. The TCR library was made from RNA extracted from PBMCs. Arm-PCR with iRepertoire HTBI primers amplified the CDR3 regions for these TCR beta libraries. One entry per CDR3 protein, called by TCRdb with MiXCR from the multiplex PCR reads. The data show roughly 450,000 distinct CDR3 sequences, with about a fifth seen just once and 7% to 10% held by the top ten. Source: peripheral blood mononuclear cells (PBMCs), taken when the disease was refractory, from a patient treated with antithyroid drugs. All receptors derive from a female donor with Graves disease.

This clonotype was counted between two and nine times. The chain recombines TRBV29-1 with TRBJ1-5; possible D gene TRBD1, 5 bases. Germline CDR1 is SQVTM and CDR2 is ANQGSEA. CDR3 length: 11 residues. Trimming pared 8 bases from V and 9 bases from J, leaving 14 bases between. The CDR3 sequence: CSSGPRGPQHF. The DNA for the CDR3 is TGCAGCTCAGGGCCGCGTGGGCCCCAGCATTTT.

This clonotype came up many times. The DNA for the CDR3 is TGTGCCAGCAGTCCTCCCGGGACAGGGTTGCGATCCTACGAGCAGTACTTC. Translating it yields CASSPPGTGLRSYEQYF. The chain uses TRBV7-2 and TRBJ2-7; 9 nucleotides line up with TRBD1. Germline CDR1 reads SGHTA; CDR2 reads FQGNSA. V was clipped by 6 bases and J by 1 base; unmatched bases: 13. The CDR3 runs 17 residues.

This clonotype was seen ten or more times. Here the CDR3 DNA reads TGTGCCAGCAGTGAGGAATCGCCGGCTAACTATGGCTACACCTTC. Translated: CASSEESPANYGYTF. J is TRBJ1-2 and V is TRBV2; unclear D gene. Trimming took 3 bases from V and 0 from J, leaving 11 bases between them. CDR1 and CDR2 (germline): SNHLY, FYNNEI. The CDR3 loop spans 15 amino acids.

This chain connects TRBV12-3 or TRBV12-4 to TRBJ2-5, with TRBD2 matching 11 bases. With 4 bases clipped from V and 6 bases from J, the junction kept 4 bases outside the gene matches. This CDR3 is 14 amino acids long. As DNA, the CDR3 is TGTGCCAGCAGTTCTACTAGCGGGAGTAAGACCCAGTACTTC. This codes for CASSSTSGSKTQYF.

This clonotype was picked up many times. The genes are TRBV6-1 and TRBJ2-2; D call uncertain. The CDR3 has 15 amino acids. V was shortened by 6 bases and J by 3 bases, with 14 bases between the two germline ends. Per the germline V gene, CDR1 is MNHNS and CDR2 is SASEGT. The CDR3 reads CASSFKPIYTGELFF. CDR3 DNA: TGTGCCAGCAGCTTTAAACCGATTTACACCGGGGAGCTGTTTTTT.

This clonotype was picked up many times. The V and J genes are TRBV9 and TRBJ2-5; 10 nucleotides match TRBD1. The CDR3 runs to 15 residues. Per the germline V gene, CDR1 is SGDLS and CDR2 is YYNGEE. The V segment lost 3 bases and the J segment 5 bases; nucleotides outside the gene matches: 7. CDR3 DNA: TGTGCCAGCAGCGGCGGGACAGGGGAGGCGGAGACCCAGTACTTC. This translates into CASSGGTGEAETQYF.

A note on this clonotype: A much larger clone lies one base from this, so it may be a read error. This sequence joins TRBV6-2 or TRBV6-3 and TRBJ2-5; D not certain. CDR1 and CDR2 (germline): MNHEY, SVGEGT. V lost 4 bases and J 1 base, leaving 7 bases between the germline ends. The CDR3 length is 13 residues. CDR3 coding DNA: TGTGCCAGCAGTTCACCCCTCCAAGAGACCCAGTACTTC. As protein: CASSSPLQETQYF.

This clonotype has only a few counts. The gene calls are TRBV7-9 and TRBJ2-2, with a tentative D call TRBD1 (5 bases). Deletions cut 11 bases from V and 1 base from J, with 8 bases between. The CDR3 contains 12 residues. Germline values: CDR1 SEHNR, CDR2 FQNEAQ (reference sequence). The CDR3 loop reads CADSKNTGELFF. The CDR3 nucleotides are TGTGCCGACAGCAAGAACACCGGGGAGCTGTTTTTT. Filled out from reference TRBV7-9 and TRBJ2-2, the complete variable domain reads DTGVSQNPRHKITKRGQNVTFRCDPISEHNRLYWYRQTLGQGPEFLTYFQNEAQLEKSRLLSDRFSAERPKGSFSTLEIQRTEQGDSAMYLCADSKNTGELFFGEGSRLTVL.

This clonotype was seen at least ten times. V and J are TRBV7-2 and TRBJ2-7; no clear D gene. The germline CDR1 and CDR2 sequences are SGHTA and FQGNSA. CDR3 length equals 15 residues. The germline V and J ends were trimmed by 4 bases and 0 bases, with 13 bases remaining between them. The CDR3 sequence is CASSYSGPLSYEQYF. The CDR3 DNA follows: TGTGCCAGCAGCTATTCAGGACCCCTCTCCTACGAGCAGTACTTC.

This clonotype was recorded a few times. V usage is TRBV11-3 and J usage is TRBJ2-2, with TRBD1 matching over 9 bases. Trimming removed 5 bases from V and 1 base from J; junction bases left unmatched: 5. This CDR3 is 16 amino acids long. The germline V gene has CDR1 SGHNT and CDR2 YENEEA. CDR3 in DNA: TGTGCCAGCAGCCAACCGGGACAGGGGAACACCGGGGAGCTGTTTTTT. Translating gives CASSQPGQGNTGELFF.

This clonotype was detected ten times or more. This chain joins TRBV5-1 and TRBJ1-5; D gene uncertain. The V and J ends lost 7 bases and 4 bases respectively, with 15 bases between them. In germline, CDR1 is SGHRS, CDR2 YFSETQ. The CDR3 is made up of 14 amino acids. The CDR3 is CASSRTGANQPQHF. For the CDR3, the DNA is TGCGCCAGCTCAAGGACGGGAGCTAATCAGCCCCAGCATTTT.

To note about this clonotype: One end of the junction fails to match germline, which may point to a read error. CDR3 amino acids: CSVGSPGQAIF. The CDR3 DNA reads TGCAGCGTTGGATCCCCGGGACAGGCTATCTTC. This chain connects TRBV29-1 to TRBJ2-1; 8 bases agree with TRBD1. Germline V gives CDR1 SQVTM, CDR2 ANQGSEA. CDR3 length: 11 residues.

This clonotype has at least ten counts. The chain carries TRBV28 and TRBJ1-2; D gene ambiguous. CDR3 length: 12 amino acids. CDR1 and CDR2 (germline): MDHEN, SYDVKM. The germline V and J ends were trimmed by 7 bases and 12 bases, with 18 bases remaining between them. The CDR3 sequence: CASTDPFGLHTF. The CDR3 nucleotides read TGTGCCAGCACTGACCCATTCGGACTTCACACCTTC.

The CDR3 sequence: CASSQVTDIETQYF. Written as DNA, the CDR3 is TGTGCCAGCAGCCAAGTTACAGACATAGAGACCCAGTACTTC. The gene calls are TRBV3-1 and TRBJ2-5; D remains ambiguous. The length of the CDR3 is 14 residues. Germline CDR1 LGHDT, CDR2 YNNKEL (reference sequence). V was shortened by 1 base and J by 4 bases, with 10 bases between the two germline ends.

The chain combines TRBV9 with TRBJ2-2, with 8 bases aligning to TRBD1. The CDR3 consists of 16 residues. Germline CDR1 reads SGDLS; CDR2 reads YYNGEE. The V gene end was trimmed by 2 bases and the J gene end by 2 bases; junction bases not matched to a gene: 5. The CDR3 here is CASSVLTGVNTGELFF. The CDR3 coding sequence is TGTGCCAGCAGCGTTTTGACAGGGGTTAACACCGGGGAGCTGTTTTTT.

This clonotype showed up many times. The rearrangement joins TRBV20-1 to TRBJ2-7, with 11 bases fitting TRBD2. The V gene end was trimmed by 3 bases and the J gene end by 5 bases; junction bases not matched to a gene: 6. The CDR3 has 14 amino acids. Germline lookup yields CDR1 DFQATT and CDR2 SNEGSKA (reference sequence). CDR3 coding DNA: TGCAGTGCTAGTCGGCTAGCGGGAGGTGACGAGCAGTACTTC. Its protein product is CSASRLAGGDEQYF.

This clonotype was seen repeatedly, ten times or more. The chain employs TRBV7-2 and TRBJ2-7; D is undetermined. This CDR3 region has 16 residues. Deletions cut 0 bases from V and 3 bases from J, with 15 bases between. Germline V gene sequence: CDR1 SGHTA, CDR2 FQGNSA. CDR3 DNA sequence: TGTGCCAGCAGCTTAGCGTTTGGAGAGTTAGGCTACGAGCAGTACTTC. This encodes CASSLAFGELGYEQYF.

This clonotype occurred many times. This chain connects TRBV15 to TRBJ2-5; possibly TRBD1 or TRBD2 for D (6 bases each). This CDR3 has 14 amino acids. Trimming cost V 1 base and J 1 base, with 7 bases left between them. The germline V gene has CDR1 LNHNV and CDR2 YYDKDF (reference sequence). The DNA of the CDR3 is TGTGCCACCAGCAGAGGGGGGGCCCAAGAGACCCAGTACTTC. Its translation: CATSRGGAQETQYF.